What follows are 2 T cell receptor beta chains derived from one specimen sequenced in a study of OX40 agonist ivuxolimab in advanced cancers. Generated by immunoSEQ multiplex PCR, the TCRdb table keeps only in-frame clones and is missing some. Among tens of thousands of clones listed, around 85% were seen once. The specimen comprised CD4+ or CD8+ T cells sorted from blood, sampled in a trial of the OX40 agonist ivuxolimab. These receptor sequences come from an adult with an advanced solid tumor such as melanoma, head and neck, liver or kidney cancer.

The V and J genes are TRBV27 and TRBJ1-2, with D uncertain. The length of the CDR3 is 13 residues. V lost 7 bases and J lost 5, with 14 bases in between. Per the germline V gene, CDR1 is MNHEY and CDR2 is SMNVEV (reference sequence). The CDR3 DNA follows: TGTGCCAGCAAGGGAGTCGCTGATTATGGCTACACCTTC. This translates into CASKGVADYGYTF.

The chain recombines TRBV25-1 with TRBJ1-2; D remains unclear. This CDR3 is built from 11 residues. The V and J ends lost 0 bases and 7 bases respectively, with 3 bases between them. Germline CDR1 and CDR2: MGHDK and SYGVNS. The CDR3 DNA sequence: TGTGCCAGCAGTGAATATTTTGGCTACACCTTC. This sequence encodes CASSEYFGYTF.